This T cell receptor (beta chain) was obtained from a study of T cell responses to AZD1222 COVID-19 vaccine. Worth noting for this clone: The antigen is not known.

The germline V gene has CDR1 MNHEY and CDR2 SMNVEV (reference sequence). Trimming took 3 bases from V and 4 from J, leaving 13 bases between them. This CDR3 contains 15 residues. Study-wide results and limits: The peak T cell response came first, and repertoires were sampled only after it.

Measured with immunoSEQ multiplex PCR; TCRdb has only the in-frame clones, and not every one. This sample has about 130,000 clones, with roughly 90% found just once. This clonotype was sampled from an adult who received the AZD1222 COVID-19 vaccine. Material: peripheral blood, obtained 28 days after the second AZD1222 dose. The chain recombines TRBV27 with TRBJ1-5; D uncertain. The CDR3 protein is CASSFSVGGNQPQHF. In DNA, the CDR3 is TGTGCCAGCAGTTTTTCAGTTGGCGGTAATCAGCCCCAGCATTTT.